The 11 T cell receptor beta chains presented below share a single source sample, sequenced in a study of Graves' ophthalmopathy and Graves' hyperthyroidism. The authors amplified TCR beta CDR3 regions from RNA transcripts. Second-round multiplex PCR came after first-round RT-PCR with HTBI primers. TCRdb recomputed calls from the multiplex PCR reads with MiXCR, one row per CDR3 protein. This sample has about 700,000 distinct CDR3 sequences; about 40% occur once, and the top ten carry roughly 3%. Material: peripheral blood. These TCRs come from an adult man with Graves' ophthalmopathy.

This clonotype has a single count. The chain carries TRBV5-1 and TRBJ1-5; unclear D gene. Germline loops: CDR1 SGHRS, CDR2 YFSETQ. This CDR3 region has 11 residues. V was shortened by 3 bases and J by 9 bases, with 7 bases between the two germline ends. The CDR3 bases are TGCGCCAGCAGCTCAGGACGGCCCCAGCATTTT. Protein: CASSSGRPQHF.

Notes on this clonotype: A read error may explain this, as a much larger clone is one base away. J is TRBJ2-5 and V is TRBV20-1; no clear D. V dropped 5 bases and J dropped 3 bases, with 10 bases sitting between them. The length of the CDR3 is 12 residues. Germline lookup yields CDR1 DFQATT and CDR2 SNEGSKA (reference sequence). The chain's CDR3 is CSAPPPEETQYF. The CDR3 DNA reads as TGCAGTGCTCCCCCCCCGGAAGAGACCCAGTACTTC.

This chain connects TRBV25-1 to TRBJ2-6; D might be TRBD2 (6 bases). CDR1 MGHDK and CDR2 SYGVNS come from the germline V gene. Trimming cost V 6 bases and J 0 bases, with 15 bases left between them. This CDR3 has 17 residues. CDR3 in amino acids: CASSAGLARSGANVLTF. The CDR3 DNA sequence: TGTGCCAGCAGCGCGGGGCTCGCGCGCTCTGGGGCCAACGTCCTGACTTTC.

This sequence joins TRBV5-5 and TRBJ2-7; no firm D call. CDR1 SGHKS and CDR2 YYEKEE come from the germline V gene (reference sequence). There are 11 residues in the CDR3. The V end lost 5 bases, the J end lost 6 bases, and 9 bases lay between the germline ends. CDR3 protein: CASRQGTEQYF. In DNA, the CDR3 is TGTGCCAGCAGACAAGGCACCGAGCAGTACTTC.

DNA of the CDR3: TGCAGCGTAGAACAGGGTTTCCAAGAGACCCAGTACTTC. Translation: CSVEQGFQETQYF. The chain carries TRBV29-1 and TRBJ2-5; tentatively, D is TRBD1 (6 bases). Germline CDR1 is SQVTM and CDR2 is ANQGSEA. This CDR3 has 13 residues. The ends were cut back, 6 bases at V and 1 base at J, with 12 bases in the middle.

This clonotype showed up many times. This chain uses TRBV10-3 with TRBJ1-2; perhaps TRBD1 as D (6 bases). V was cut by 6 bases and J by 8 bases, with 16 bases left in between. This CDR3 region has 13 residues. Germline V gene data show CDR1 as ENHRY and CDR2 as SYGVKD. In DNA, the CDR3 is TGTGCCATCAGCGTCTGGGGGGCCTGGGGCTACACCTTC. This translates into CAISVWGAWGYTF.

The chain is built from TRBV2 and TRBJ2-2, with 7 bases lining up with TRBD2. Germline V gene data show CDR1 as SNHLY and CDR2 as FYNNEI. After removal of 9 bases from V and 10 bases from J, the junction contained 8 bases not matched to a gene. This CDR3 contains 12 residues. The CDR3 sequence: CASTPRLAELFF. The CDR3 coding sequence is TGTGCCAGTACACCCAGACTAGCGGAGCTGTTTTTT.

The V call is TRBV5-1, the J call TRBJ2-5; 7 bases line up with TRBD2. V lost 4 bases and J lost 7; bases outside the gene matches: 10. CDR3 length: 14 amino acids. Germline assignment: CDR1 SGHRS and CDR2 YFSETQ. CDR3 DNA sequence: TGCGCCAGCAGCCCGTCGTGGGGGGGGTTGACCCAGTACTTC. The encoded protein is CASSPSWGGLTQYF.

This clonotype was recorded many times. The chain recombines TRBV7-9 with TRBJ1-1; no clear D. The CDR3 length is 13 residues. V was cut by 5 bases and J by 4 bases, with 11 bases left in between. Germline V CDR1 and CDR2: SEHNR, FQNEAQ (reference sequence). The CDR3 region is CASSLGGSTEAFF. In DNA, the CDR3 is TGTGCCAGCAGCCTTGGCGGCAGCACTGAAGCTTTCTTT.

In its sample, this clonotype was seen a few times. V and J are TRBV5-4 and TRBJ1-4, with 10 positions matching TRBD1. Germline V lookup: CDR1 SGHNT, CDR2 YYREEE (reference sequence). V was clipped by 4 bases and J by 4 bases; unmatched bases: 7. This CDR3 has 16 amino acids. The CDR3 nucleotides read TGTGCCAGCAGCCCGGGACAGGGGACGGATAATGAAAAACTGTTTTTT. It is translated as CASSPGQGTDNEKLFF.

A note on this clonotype: One end of the junction is discordant with germline, which a read error may explain. The rearrangement uses TRBV11-2 and TRBJ2-5; TRBD1 might be the D (6 bases). Germline V gene lookup returns CDR1 SGHAT and CDR2 FQNNGV. The CDR3 has 16 amino acids. The CDR3 here is CASSQGTLRGQETQYF. The CDR3 DNA sequence: TGCGCCAGCAGCCAAGGAACTTTAAGGGGGCAAGAGACCCAGTACTTC.